Included here is one T cell receptor beta chain sequence, with context. These data are taken from a study of beta chain features in type 1 diabetes. Isolated RNA was reverse transcribed in full, so expressed TCRB transcripts were sequenced. Here immunoSEQ multiplex PCR was the method, and the copy in TCRdb shows in-frame clones only, minus some. The profile shows about 620,000 clones, roughly a sixth of them singletons. The TCR was taken from a young man in good health. Sequencing was done on a sample of naive CD4+ T cells from blood.

The CDR3 DNA follows: TGTGCCAGCAGCCCCGACAGAGGGCACAATGAGCAGTTCTTC. Residues: CASSPDRGHNEQFF. The V call is TRBV11-2, the J call TRBJ2-1; the D gene could be TRBD1 or TRBD2 (5 bases each). This CDR3 contains 14 residues. Germline CDR1 is SGHAT and CDR2 is FQNNGV. V lost 5 bases, J lost 5 bases, and 13 bases lay in between.